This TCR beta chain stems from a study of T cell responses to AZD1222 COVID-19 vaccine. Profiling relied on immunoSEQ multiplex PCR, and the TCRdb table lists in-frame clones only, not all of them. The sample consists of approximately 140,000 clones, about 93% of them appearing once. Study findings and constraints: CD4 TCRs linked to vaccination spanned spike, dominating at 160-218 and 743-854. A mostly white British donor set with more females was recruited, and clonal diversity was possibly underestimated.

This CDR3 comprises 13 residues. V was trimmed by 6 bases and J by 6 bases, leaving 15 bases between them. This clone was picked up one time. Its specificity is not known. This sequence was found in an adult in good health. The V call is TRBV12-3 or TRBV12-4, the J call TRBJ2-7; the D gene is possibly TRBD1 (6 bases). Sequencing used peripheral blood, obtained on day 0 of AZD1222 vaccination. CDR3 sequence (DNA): TGTGCCAGCAGCTTTAACAGGGTCCCCGAGCAGTACTTC. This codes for CASSFNRVPEQYF.